Given below is one T cell receptor (beta chain) in context. The antigen is undetermined. This sample stems from a study of Graves' ophthalmopathy and Graves' hyperthyroidism. Study-wide context: Upon initial diagnosis and before any treatment, peripheral blood was collected. General study findings and limits: A classifier, a 13-signature model, separated ophthalmopathy from stable hyperthyroidism with approximately 88% sensitivity and approximately 81% specificity.

Uncontrolled infections, pregnancy, lactation or other autoimmune diseases led to patient exclusion. The germline V and J ends were trimmed by 0 bases and 1 base, with 12 bases remaining between them. Germline CDR1 MNHEY, CDR2 SVGAGI. The CDR3 covers 16 residues. Amplified TCR beta CDR3 regions were obtained using RNA transcripts as template. In the first round, RT-PCR was carried out with HTBI primers, and a multiplex PCR formed the second round. TCRdb re-analysed the multiplex PCR reads in MiXCR, keeping a single row per CDR3 protein. Of some 360,000 distinct CDR3 sequences in the sample, 17% were seen once.

Specimen: peripheral blood. The V call is TRBV6-5, the J call TRBJ1-1; weak D call: TRBD1 (5 bases). The sequence came from an adult woman with stable Graves' hyperthyroidism. DNA of the CDR3: TGTGCCAGCAGTTACTCGGTCAGGACAAAGAACACTGAAGCTTTCTTT. Translating it yields CASSYSVRTKNTEAFF.